This T cell receptor beta chain comes out of a study of cytomegalovirus exposure and HLA in healthy donors. Findings and limits, study-wide: There were some public TCRs occurring in many donors, but most TCR sequences were rare. In all likelihood, a cluster of highly shared sequence variants was a sequencing artifact. Earlier results showed most TCR beta V segments being productive about 87% or about 30% of the time. The majority of CMV-associated TCR beta chains were reported as apparently HLA-restricted in a later analysis.

PCR amplification relied on 60 Vbeta primers (plus 13 Jbeta primers). Generated by immunoSEQ multiplex PCR, the TCRdb table keeps only in-frame clones and is missing some. The sample yields some 130,000 clones, 75% to 90% seen once. Details on this clone: Antigen specificity is unknown. Relative to the germline gene, one junction end is altered; a read error may explain this.

The CDR3 sequence is 16 residues long. Germline lookup yields CDR1 SEHNR and CDR2 FQNEAQ (reference sequence). Sequencing used PBMCs. This sequence was found in a young man in good health and CMV-seronegative. This chain links TRBV7-9 with TRBJ2-7; 10 bases fit TRBD2. This chain's CDR3 is CSSSFYSSGGPYEQYF. The CDR3 nucleotides are TGTTCCAGCAGCTTTTATTCTAGCGGGGGACCCTACGAGCAGTACTTC.